This is a list of T cell receptor beta chains from one sample in a study of blood T cell repertoires in COVID-19. Clones were read by immunoSEQ multiplex PCR, and TCRdb kept only the in-frame ones, dropping some. The top ten hold 5.5% to 7.5% of the sample, which has 150,000 to 200,000 clones, roughly 80% seen once. The sequenced sample was peripheral blood. All receptors come from a woman aged 40 to 50 with COVID-19, enrolled during active disease. The CDR3 runs from the conserved cysteine through the conserved F or W. A D gene is named only where the DNA matches it firmly. Some rows mark clone size as missing; the rest say once, few, many or name a class of expanded clone.

D gene	J gene	clone size	V gene	CDR3 DNA	CDR3 protein
TRBD2	TRBJ2-5	NA	TRBV19	TGTGCCAGTAGCTCCACTCTAGCGGGGGGGCTCGAGACCCAGTACTTC	CASSSTLAGGLETQYF
TRBD1	TRBJ2-6	NA	TRBV19	TGTGCCAGTACTTCGACCTGGACAGGGACCTCTGGGGCCAACGTCCTGACTTTC	CASTSTWTGTSGANVLTF
TRBD1	TRBJ2-7	NA	TRBV30	TGTGCCTGGAGTCCCCGGACAGGGAGAACGGGGGAGTCCTACGAGCAGTACTTC	CAWSPRTGRTGESYEQYF
NA	TRBJ1-2	NA	TRBV2	TGTGCCAGCAGTGAGGACTCGTTTGGTTATGGCTACACCTTC	CASSEDSFGYGYTF
NA	TRBJ1-1	large	TRBV14	TGTGCCAGCAGCTACCGACAGGAAGCTTTCTTT	CASSYRQEAFF
TRBD1	TRBJ1-3	few	TRBV12-5	TGTGCTAGTGGCCTGGGACAGGGCTCTGGAAACACCATATATTTT	CASGLGQGSGNTIYF
NA	TRBJ2-1	NA	TRBV19	TGTGCCAGTAGGACCCCGGGACATCGCTACAATGAGCAGTTCTTC	CASRTPGHRYNEQFF
NA	TRBJ1-2	once	TRBV19	TGTGCCAGTAGTCCGCTTACAGGGAACTATGGCTACACCTTC	CASSPLTGNYGYTF
NA	TRBJ1-2	NA	TRBV28	TGTGCCAGCAGTTCATCGGGGGGCCGGGTCTACACCTTC	CASSSSGGRVYTF
TRBD2	TRBJ2-2	NA	TRBV6-1	TGTGCCAGCAGTGCAATAGCGGGAGGGCCGGTCGGGGAGCTGTTTTTT	CASSAIAGGPVGELFF
NA	TRBJ1-4	NA	TRBV2	TGTGCCAGCAGCGCCGACCTACTTTGGACAGCAGAAAATGAAAAACTGTTTTTT	CASSADLLWTAENEKLFF